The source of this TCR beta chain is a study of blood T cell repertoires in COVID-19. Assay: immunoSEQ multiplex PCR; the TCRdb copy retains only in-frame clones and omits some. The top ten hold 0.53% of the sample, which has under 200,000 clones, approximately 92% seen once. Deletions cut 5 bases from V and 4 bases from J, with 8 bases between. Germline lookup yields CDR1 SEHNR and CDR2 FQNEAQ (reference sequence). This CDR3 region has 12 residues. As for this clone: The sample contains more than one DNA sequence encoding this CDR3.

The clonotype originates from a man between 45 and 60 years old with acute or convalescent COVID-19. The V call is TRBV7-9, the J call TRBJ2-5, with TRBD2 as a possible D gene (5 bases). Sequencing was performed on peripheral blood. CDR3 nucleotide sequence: TGTGCCAGCAGCCTTGGGAGAGAGACCCAGTACTTC. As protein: CASSLGRETQYF.